The 26 T cell receptor beta chains listed next were all sequenced from one sample in a study of regulatory T cells in long-lasting Graves disease. Library construction for TCR beta used iRepertoire HTBI primers and Arm-PCR of CDR3 regions. MiXCR, run by TCRdb on the multiplex PCR reads, gives a single entry per CDR3 protein. Of 300,000 to 400,000 distinct CDR3 sequences listed, about 18% are singletons. Time point defined: persistent/refractory GD, antithyroid drugs over 5 years with positive TRAb. Extracted PBMC RNA gave rise to the TCR library. This specimen consisted of peripheral blood mononuclear cells (PBMCs), obtained when the disease was refractory, from a patient treated with antithyroid drugs. The source of these receptors is a female donor with Graves disease.

This clonotype showed up just a few times. The rearrangement uses TRBV7-9 and TRBJ1-1; D is possibly TRBD1 (5 bases). The CDR3 runs 14 residues. Trimming pared 4 bases from V and 5 bases from J, leaving 14 bases between. Germline V CDR1 and CDR2: SEHNR, FQNEAQ (reference sequence). As DNA, the CDR3 is TGTGCCAGCAGCTCCGGGGGGGATTGGACTGAAGCTTTCTTT. Encoded protein: CASSSGGDWTEAFF.

This clonotype was seen at least ten times. The genes are TRBV20-1 and TRBJ2-5; 9 bases are shared with TRBD1. Germline CDR1 DFQATT, CDR2 SNEGSKA (reference sequence). V lost 0 bases, J lost 5 bases, and 10 bases stayed unmatched. The CDR3 consists of 16 residues. CDR3 coding DNA: TGCAGTGCTAGAGAGGCCCGACAGGGGGGGGCCGAGACCCAGTACTTC. It translates to CSAREARQGGAETQYF.

The genes are TRBV3-1 and TRBJ1-1; a weak D match, TRBD1 (6 bases). The germline gives CDR1 LGHDT, CDR2 YNNKEL (reference sequence). V was shortened by 0 bases and J by 2 bases, with 16 bases between the two germline ends. This CDR3 region has 17 residues. CDR3 sequence: CASSQELTGGINTEAFF. DNA of the CDR3: TGTGCCAGCAGCCAAGAGCTGACCGGGGGCATTAACACTGAAGCTTTCTTT.

The chain joins TRBV19 to TRBJ1-2; D gene uncertain. This CDR3 comprises 14 residues. Per germline, CDR1 LNHDA and CDR2 SQIVND (reference sequence). V was shortened by 5 bases and J by 5 bases, with 15 bases between the two germline ends. CDR3 protein: CASSPGSRSYGYTF. CDR3 DNA sequence: TGTGCCAGTAGTCCGGGGAGCCGGTCGTATGGCTACACCTTC.

This sequence joins TRBV4-1 and TRBJ2-5, with a weak D call TRBD1 (5 bases). In germline, CDR1 is MGHRA, CDR2 YSYEKL. CDR3 length equals 15 residues. Trimming left V 0 bases short and J 2 bases short, with 10 bases between. CDR3 nucleotide sequence: TGCGCCAGCAGCCAAGAGGGCAGGGCTCAAGAGACCCAGTACTTC. Its translation: CASSQEGRAQETQYF.

This clonotype appeared a few times. The chain has TRBV5-1 and TRBJ2-7; D remains unclear. V gave up 0 bases and J gave up 0 bases, with 10 bases separating them. Germline loops: CDR1 SGHRS, CDR2 YFSETQ. The CDR3 contains 15 residues. CDR3 sequence reads: CASSLEPTDSYEQYF. CDR3 sequence (DNA): TGCGCCAGCAGCTTGGAGCCCACAGACTCCTACGAGCAGTACTTC.

The rearrangement uses TRBV3-1 and TRBJ2-7, with D tentatively TRBD1 or TRBD2 (5 bases each). There are 13 residues in the CDR3. V lost 3 bases and J 2 bases, leaving 8 bases between the germline ends. Germline CDR1 is LGHDT and CDR2 is YNNKEL (reference sequence). CDR3 protein: CASSQGRAYEQYF. The CDR3 nucleotides read TGTGCCAGCAGCCAGGGGCGGGCCTACGAGCAGTACTTC.

Of note for this clonotype: This could be a read error, since a much larger clone is one nucleotide away. J is TRBJ1-2 and V is TRBV28, with 7 bases fitting TRBD1. The CDR3 totals 15 residues. Germline CDR1 and CDR2: MDHEN and SYDVKM. The CDR3 loop reads CASSPTGRWNYGHTF. The CDR3 DNA sequence: TGTGCCAGCAGTCCGACAGGGCGGTGGAACTATGGCCACACCTTC.

This clonotype was counted between two and nine times. This chain connects TRBV19 to TRBJ2-2; TRBD2 aligns across 15 bases. The V segment lost 5 bases and the J segment 0 bases; nucleotides outside the gene matches: 1. There are 17 residues in the CDR3. Germline V CDR1 and CDR2: LNHDA, SQIVND (reference sequence). CDR3 region: CASSRTSGGANTGELFF. The CDR3 bases are TGTGCCAGTAGTCGGACTAGCGGGGGGGCGAACACCGGGGAGCTGTTTTTT.

This clonotype was recorded many times. The chain is built from TRBV30 and TRBJ1-6, with a tentative D call TRBD1 (5 bases). V was pared by 0 bases and J by 5 bases, with 8 bases between. Germline loops: CDR1 GTSNPN, CDR2 SVGIG (reference sequence). CDR3 size: 14 residues. The CDR3 spells CAWSVGLHNSPLHF. CDR3 bases: TGTGCCTGGAGTGTGGGACTGCATAATTCACCCCTCCACTTT.

The sample holds many counts of this clonotype. The chain recombines TRBV5-6 with TRBJ1-1; D is unclear. CDR1 is SGHDT, CDR2 YYEEEE, per germline. V was shortened by 3 bases and J by 4 bases, with 16 bases between the two germline ends. This CDR3 spans 15 amino acids. CDR3 region: CASSSPRPEVTEAFF. The CDR3 DNA sequence: TGTGCCAGCAGCTCACCGCGCCCTGAGGTCACTGAAGCTTTCTTT.

This clonotype was observed many times. The V call is TRBV7-8, the J call TRBJ2-6, with TRBD1 matching 7 bases. Germline trimming cut 7 bases from V and 0 bases from J; bases unmatched to any gene: 12. The CDR3 consists of 18 residues. Germline V gene data show CDR1 as SGHVS and CDR2 as FQNEAQ. The CDR3 DNA reads as TGTGCCAGCACCAAGGGGTCCAGGGGGAGCTCTGGGGCCAACGTCCTGACTTTC. Protein product: CASTKGSRGSSGANVLTF.

This chain uses TRBV12-3 or TRBV12-4 with TRBJ1-3; D unresolved. This CDR3 comprises 17 residues. The germline V and J ends were trimmed by 0 bases and 0 bases, with 12 bases remaining between them. CDR3: CASSLAEAALSGNTIYF. CDR3 DNA sequence: TGTGCCAGCAGTTTAGCGGAGGCAGCCCTCTCTGGAAACACCATATATTTT.

In this sample, this clonotype turned up many times. V usage is TRBV4-2 and J usage is TRBJ1-5, with no clear D. The CDR3 loop spans 13 amino acids. V lost 0 bases, J lost 2 bases, and 2 bases lay in between. CDR1 is LGHNA and CDR2 is YNFKEQ in the germline V gene. The CDR3 loop is CASSQDRNQPQHF. CDR3 bases: TGTGCCAGCAGCCAAGATCGCAATCAGCCCCAGCATTTT.

This clonotype was counted between two and nine times. The chain carries TRBV19 and TRBJ2-3; 9 bases map to TRBD1. Germline V gene data show CDR1 as LNHDA and CDR2 as SQIVND (reference sequence). The CDR3 consists of 15 residues. Unmatched junction bases numbered 10, after V lost 6 bases and J lost 6 bases. The CDR3 loop reads CASSVGTGPPDTQYF. The CDR3 coding sequence is TGTGCCAGTAGCGTCGGGACAGGGCCCCCGGATACGCAGTATTTT.

There are many counts of this clonotype. The chain uses TRBV7-2 and TRBJ1-2, with unresolved D. Germline V lookup: CDR1 SGHTA, CDR2 FQGNSA. V dropped 0 bases and J dropped 10 bases, with 9 bases sitting between them. This CDR3 contains 12 residues. The CDR3 protein is CASSLARSDYTF. In DNA form, the CDR3 reads TGTGCCAGCAGCTTAGCACGGTCGGACTACACCTTC.

The genes are TRBV30 and TRBJ2-1; 9 bases align to TRBD1. The ends lost 2 bases at V and 9 bases at J; junction bases unmatched: 8. Germline loops: CDR1 GTSNPN, CDR2 SVGIG (reference sequence). The CDR3 sequence is 14 residues long. CDR3 nucleotides: TGTGCCTGGAGTACCGGGACAGGGTGGATTGAGCAGTTCTTC. Encoded protein: CAWSTGTGWIEQFF.

There are many counts of this clonotype. The rearrangement links TRBV28 to TRBJ2-4, with 7 nucleotides matching TRBD1. The V segment lost 8 bases and the J segment 0 bases; nucleotides outside the gene matches: 19. The CDR3 covers 19 residues. Germline CDR1 MDHEN, CDR2 SYDVKM. CDR3 in amino acids: CASRSEGQWYRLAKNIQYF. Written as DNA, the CDR3 is TGTGCCAGCCGGTCAGAGGGACAGTGGTACCGACTAGCCAAAAACATTCAGTACTTC.

V is TRBV5-1 and J is TRBJ2-5, with 8 bases matching TRBD1. The CDR3 covers 14 residues. The germline V gene encodes CDR1 SGHRS and CDR2 YFSETQ. V lost 0 bases and J lost 5; bases outside the gene matches: 3. This chain's CDR3 is CASSLGGQAETQYF. In DNA form, the CDR3 reads TGCGCCAGCAGCTTGGGGGGACAGGCCGAGACCCAGTACTTC.

This chain uses TRBV10-3 with TRBJ2-6, with D tentatively TRBD1 (6 bases). This CDR3 is built from 17 residues. The germline CDR1 and CDR2 sequences are ENHRY and SYGVKD. V shed 3 bases and J shed 0 bases, with 12 bases lying between them. CDR3 in amino acids: CAISDRGFRSGANVLTF. The CDR3 DNA follows: TGTGCCATCAGTGACAGGGGTTTCCGCTCTGGGGCCAACGTCCTGACTTTC.

This clonotype has at least ten counts. The chain couples TRBV12-3 or TRBV12-4 to TRBJ1-5, with D possibly being TRBD1 (6 bases). The germline V and J ends were trimmed by 6 bases and 3 bases, with 18 bases remaining between them. This CDR3 contains 16 residues. CDR3 amino acids: CASSSFGGTPNQPQHF. In DNA form, the CDR3 reads TGTGCCAGCAGCTCATTCGGCGGGACACCCAATCAGCCCCAGCATTTT.

With respect to this clonotype: Here the CDR3 omits its conserved ending phenylalanine or tryptophan, so a read error is the likely source. This chain connects TRBV20-1 to TRBJ2-5; 10 bases agree with TRBD2. CDR1 and CDR2 from the germline V gene are DFQATT and SNEGSKA (reference sequence). Trimming cost V 0 bases and J 5 bases; bases outside gene matches: 6. The CDR3 totals 15 residues. CDR3: CSARDQREGRETQYL. The CDR3 DNA follows: TGCAGTGCTAGAGATCAGCGGGAGGGACGGGAGACCCAGTACCTC.

This clonotype was recorded a few times. This chain uses TRBV5-1 with TRBJ1-3, with D possibly matching TRBD1 (6 bases). Germline CDR1 and CDR2: SGHRS and YFSETQ. The ends were cut back, 3 bases at V and 0 bases at J, with 13 bases in the middle. The CDR3 covers 16 residues. DNA for the CDR3: TGCGCCAGCAGCTCAATGGACAGAATCTCTGGAAACACCATATATTTT. Its translation is CASSSMDRISGNTIYF.

At least ten counts were recorded for this clonotype. The chain combines TRBV6-1 with TRBJ1-5; 9 nucleotides agree with TRBD1. This CDR3 has 14 residues. Trimming at V came to 7 bases and at J to 3 bases, leaving 4 bases not matched to a gene. Germline CDR1 is MNHNS and CDR2 is SASEGT. CDR3 in DNA: TGTGCCAGCACCCGGGACAGGGTCAATCAGCCCCAGCATTTT. Translated: CASTRDRVNQPQHF.

This rearrangement joins TRBV29-1 to TRBJ1-1; no definite D call. Trimming took off 6 bases at V and 7 bases at J, with 12 bases between the two ends. Germline values: CDR1 SQVTM, CDR2 ANQGSEA. This CDR3 has 11 amino acids. In DNA, the CDR3 is TGCAGCGTCTCCCCTGGGAGTGAAGCTTTCTTT. Its translation: CSVSPGSEAFF.

Only a few counts were recorded for this clonotype. This chain joins TRBV14 and TRBJ2-5; D is unresolved. Trimming shortened V by 0 bases and J by 0 bases, and 8 bases separated the two germline ends. CDR1 SGHDN and CDR2 FVKESK come from the germline V gene. This CDR3 is 15 amino acids long. The CDR3 DNA follows: TGTGCCAGCAGCCAAGATCAACACGACCAAGAGACCCAGTACTTC. This translates into CASSQDQHDQETQYF.